This is a list of T cell receptor beta chains from one sample in a study of T-cell reconstitution after alpha-beta-depleted transplantation in children. One entry per CDR3 protein, called by TCRdb with MiXCR from the PCR reads. This table has 500,000 to 750,000 distinct CDR3 sequences, roughly 27% appearing once. This sample comprised PBMCs, obtained before TCRalphabeta/CD19-depleted stem cell transplant. The receptors derive from a boy under three years old with Wiskott-Aldrich syndrome, due to receive a stem cell transplant. Each CDR3 is given with its conserved first and last residue. The D gene is left open where the match is weak. Where a row states a size, it is once, few, many or the class of an expanded clone; other rows omit it.

TRBJ1-5 14 - - TRBV28 CATKWGNSNQPQHF TGTGCCACCAAGTGGGGAAATAGCAATCAGCCCCAGCATTTT
TRBJ2-7 16 TRBD2 - TRBV5-4 CASSLGGTSGKYEQYF TGTGCCAGCAGCTTGGGGGGGACTAGCGGGAAGTACGAGCAGTACTTC
TRBJ2-1 13 - - TRBV3-1 CASSQVLREEQFF TGTGCCAGCAGCCAAGTTTTGCGGGAAGAGCAGTTCTTC
TRBJ2-6 17 - - TRBV20-1 CSASQGRGNSGANGLTF TGCAGTGCTAGTCAGGGCAGGGGAAACTCTGGGGCCAACGGCCTGACTTTC
TRBJ1-5 14 - - TRBV30 CAWSVRQTNQPQHF TGTGCCTGGAGTGTCCGACAGACTAATCAGCCCCAGCATTTT
TRBJ1-6 13 - - TRBV12-3/TRBV12-4 CASSDREGSPLHF TGTGCCAGCAGCGATAGGGAAGGATCACCCCTCCACTTT
TRBJ2-7 13 - few TRBV5-1 CASTLASDYEQYF TGCGCCAGCACTCTCGCCTCCGACTACGAGCAGTACTTC
TRBJ2-5 15 - - TRBV19 CASSVALAAAETQYF TGTGCCAGTAGTGTGGCCCTGGCTGCAGCTGAGACCCAGTACTTC
TRBJ1-2 14 TRBD1 - TRBV5-1 CASSPGGTEYGYTF TGCGCCAGCAGCCCGGGAGGGACAGAGTATGGCTACACCTTC
TRBJ1-2 12 - - TRBV30 CAWDDRFYGYTF TGTGCCTGGGACGACAGGTTCTATGGCTACACCTTC
TRBJ2-1 15 - few TRBV28 CASSLIRITYNEQFF TGTGCCAGCAGTTTAATCCGGATTACCTACAATGAGCAGTTCTTC
TRBJ1-2 11 - - TRBV6-6 CASSPSYGYTF TGTGCCAGCAGTCCCTCATATGGCTACACCTTC
TRBJ1-6 14 - - TRBV27 CASSAPGANSPLHF TGTGCCAGCAGTGCCCCCGGGGCTAATTCACCCCTCCACTTT
TRBJ1-1 14 TRBD1 - TRBV30 CAWTRDSMNTEAFF TGTGCCTGGACCCGGGACAGCATGAACACTGAAGCTTTCTTT
TRBJ2-1 14 - few TRBV10-2 CASSENPYYNEQFF TGCGCCAGCAGTGAGAATCCCTACTACAATGAGCAGTTCTTC
TRBJ1-1 13 - few TRBV15 CATSRDRGSEAFF TGTGCCACCAGCAGAGATCGCGGGTCTGAAGCTTTCTTT
TRBJ2-1 16 TRBD1 few TRBV5-1 CASSLDPRQGFDEQFF TGCGCCAGCAGCTTGGATCCGAGACAGGGATTCGATGAGCAGTTCTTC
TRBJ2-5 15 TRBD2 - TRBV28 CASSSSGTLLETQYF TGTGCCAGCAGTTCTAGCGGGACCCTCCTAGAGACCCAGTACTTC
TRBJ1-3 14 - - TRBV4-2 CASSQELWGNTIYF TGTGCCAGCAGCCAAGAACTATGGGGGAACACCATATATTTT
TRBJ2-1 15 - - TRBV5-1 CASSLGSGQRNEQFF TGCGCCAGCAGCTTGGGGAGCGGTCAGCGTAATGAGCAGTTCTTC
TRBJ1-2 13 - - TRBV7-8 CASSYDAFSGYTF TGTGCCAGCAGCTACGACGCGTTTAGTGGCTACACCTTC
TRBJ1-2 14 - - TRBV19 CASNPTTYSYGYTF TGTGCCAGTAACCCGACAACTTACTCCTATGGCTACACCTTC
TRBJ2-1 19 - - TRBV12-3/TRBV12-4 CASSFSGTSGGGIIDEQFF TGTGCCAGCAGTTTCTCCGGGACAAGCGGAGGCGGGATAATCGATGAGCAGTTCTTC
TRBJ2-7 16 TRBD2 few TRBV7-2 CASSRKLAGVPYEQYF TGTGCCAGCAGCCGCAAACTAGCGGGGGTTCCCTACGAGCAGTACTTC
TRBJ2-3 18 TRBD2 - TRBV5-1 CASSSGRWPGTSGSSQYF TGCGCCAGCAGCTCAGGACGATGGCCCGGGACTAGCGGGAGTTCGCAGTATTTT
TRBJ2-2 15 TRBD1 - TRBV20-1 CSAVQGARYTGELFF TGCAGTGCTGTACAGGGGGCGCGGTACACCGGGGAGCTGTTTTTT
TRBJ2-5 14 - few TRBV5-1 CASSLFQAQETQYF TGCGCCAGCAGCTTGTTCCAGGCCCAAGAGACCCAGTACTTC